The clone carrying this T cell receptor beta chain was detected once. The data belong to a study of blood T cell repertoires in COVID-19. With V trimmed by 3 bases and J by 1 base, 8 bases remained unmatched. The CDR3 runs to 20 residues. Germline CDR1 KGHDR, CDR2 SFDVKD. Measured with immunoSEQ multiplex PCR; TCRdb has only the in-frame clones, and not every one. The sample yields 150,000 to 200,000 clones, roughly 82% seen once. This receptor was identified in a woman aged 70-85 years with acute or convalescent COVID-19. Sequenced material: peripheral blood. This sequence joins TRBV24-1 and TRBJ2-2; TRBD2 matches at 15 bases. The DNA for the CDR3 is TGTGCCACCAGTGATCGCTCCGGGACTAGCGGGAGGTGGAACACCGGGGAGCTGTTTTTT. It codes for CATSDRSGTSGRWNTGELFF.